Each of the 17 T cell receptor beta chains below was sequenced from the same sample in a study of siplizumab effects on memory and regulatory T cells. Profiling relied on immunoSEQ multiplex PCR, and the TCRdb table lists in-frame clones only, not all of them. Seen here are more than 85,000 clones, 75% to 95% observed once, and the top ten hold about 2.4%. The source material was CD4+ T cells sorted from blood. These receptors originate from a human donor in good health. Some clones in this sample may be carry-over from other donors' samples.

The rearrangement joins TRBV21-1 to TRBJ1-1; the table calls TRBD1, which could not be checked here. TRBV21-1 is a recognized pseudogene. There are 21 residues in the CDR3. The CDR3 loop is CASSKVGIDRGTETSCTEAFF. Written as DNA, the CDR3 is TGTGCCAGCAGCAAAGTTGGCATCGATCGAGGGACAGAAACCTCATGCACTGAAGCTTTCTTT.

The chain joins TRBV5-6 to TRBJ2-7; either TRBD1 or TRBD2 may fit D (5 bases each). The V and J ends lost 1 base and 1 base respectively, with 15 bases between them. CDR1 is SGHDT, CDR2 YYEEEE, per germline. The CDR3 is 16 amino acids. CDR3 protein: CASSLPGTVTSYEQYF. Here the CDR3 DNA reads TGTGCCAGCAGCTTGCCCGGGACGGTCACTTCCTACGAGCAGTACTTC.

The chain recombines TRBV2 with TRBJ2-2; perhaps TRBD2 as D (7 bases). In germline, CDR1 is SNHLY, CDR2 FYNNEI. CDR3 length: 15 residues. V lost 4 bases, J lost 3 bases, and 12 bases lay in between. The CDR3 spells CASSVGGPDTGELFF. CDR3 sequence (DNA): TGTGCCAGCAGTGTCGGGGGGCCTGACACCGGGGAGCTGTTTTTT.

The genes are TRBV5-1 and TRBJ2-1; TRBD2 agrees at 10 bases. Germline values: CDR1 SGHRS, CDR2 YFSETQ. The V and J ends lost 5 bases and 8 bases, in that order; junction bases with no gene match: 31. The CDR3 has 22 amino acids. The CDR3 nucleotides are TGCGCCAGCAGTAAGAACAGGAGGTTCGATACTAGCGGGAAAACCCTGGGAGATGAGCAGTTCTTC. Amino acid sequence: CASSKNRRFDTSGKTLGDEQFF.

The rearrangement uses TRBV19 and TRBJ2-7; D is unresolved. The CDR3 is 14 amino acids. Germline V lookup: CDR1 LNHDA, CDR2 SQIVND (reference sequence). The ends were cut back, 6 bases at V and 1 base at J, with 13 bases in the middle. The CDR3 DNA is TGTGCCAGTAGCCCCGTCATGGATTCCTACGAGCAGTACTTC. Translation gives CASSPVMDSYEQYF.

The chain employs TRBV6-6 and TRBJ1-2; weak D call: TRBD1 (5 bases). Per germline, CDR1 MNHNY and CDR2 SVGAGI (reference sequence). The length of the CDR3 is 14 residues. Between the trimmed V and J ends, which lost 1 base and 0 bases, there was a span of 6 bases. Written as DNA, the CDR3 is TGTGCCAGCAGTTACTTACAGGCTAACTATGGCTACACCTTC. Its protein is CASSYLQANYGYTF.

The J gene is TRBJ2-3, the V gene TRBV18; perhaps TRBD2 as D (5 bases). The CDR3 length is 13 residues. Germline V lookup: CDR1 KGHSH, CDR2 LQKENI. V was cut by 6 bases and J by 1 base, with 8 bases left in between. CDR3: CASSEAGTDTQYF. CDR3 coding DNA: TGTGCCAGCTCTGAAGCGGGCACAGATACGCAGTATTTT. Variable domain in full (rest from reference TRBV18 and TRBJ2-3): NAGVMQNPRHLVRRRGQEARLRCSPMKGHSHVYWYRQLPEEGLKFMVYLQKENIIDESGMPKERFSAEFPKEGPSILRIQQVVRGDSAAYFCASSEAGTDTQYFGPGTRLTVL.

This sequence joins TRBV19 and TRBJ2-3; TRBD1 matches 10 bases. This CDR3 has 15 amino acids. V dropped 5 bases and J dropped 5; count of bases not matched to a gene: 7. The germline gives CDR1 LNHDA, CDR2 SQIVND (reference sequence). This chain's CDR3 is CASSFRQGAGDTQYF. CDR3 DNA: TGTGCCAGTAGTTTCAGACAGGGGGCAGGAGATACGCAGTATTTT.

The rearrangement uses TRBV5-6 and TRBJ1-2; unclear D gene. There are 12 residues in the CDR3. Germline V lookup: CDR1 SGHDT, CDR2 YYEEEE. Trimming left V 3 bases short and J 4 bases short, with 7 bases between. CDR3 coding DNA: TGTGCCAGCAGCTCCGGGTCCTATGGCTACACCTTC. Translation: CASSSGSYGYTF.

V is TRBV2 and J is TRBJ2-6; D is ambiguous. The CDR3 consists of 14 residues. Germline V gene data show CDR1 as SNHLY and CDR2 as FYNNEI. V shed 9 bases and J shed 3 bases, with 12 bases lying between them. The CDR3 region is CASLLGSGANVLTF. In nucleotides, the CDR3 is TGTGCCAGTCTATTGGGAAGTGGGGCCAACGTCCTGACTTTC.

V usage is TRBV7-2 and J usage is TRBJ2-3; D is ambiguous. V shed 0 bases and J shed 1 base, with 8 bases lying between them. The germline V gene has CDR1 SGHTA and CDR2 FQGNSA. This CDR3 comprises 15 residues. The DNA of the CDR3 is TGTGCCAGCAGCTTAGCCGTAACTCGCACAGATACGCAGTATTTT. As protein: CASSLAVTRTDTQYF.

This chain connects TRBV5-1 to TRBJ2-2; the D is unclear. The CDR3 extends over 10 amino acids. Germline-derived CDR1 and CDR2 are SGHRS and YFSETQ. The ends were cut back, 7 bases at V and 6 bases at J, with 4 bases in the middle. The CDR3 spells CASSAGELFF. The CDR3 nucleotides read TGCGCCAGCTCGGCCGGGGAGCTGTTTTTT.

This sequence joins TRBV7-9 and TRBJ1-3; D uncertain. CDR3 size: 16 residues. The germline V gene has CDR1 SEHNR and CDR2 FQNEAQ (reference sequence). V was trimmed by 5 bases and J by 4 bases, leaving 18 bases between them. The CDR3 is CASSRYSPAAGNTIYF. DNA of the CDR3: TGTGCCAGCAGCCGATACAGTCCCGCGGCGGGAAACACCATATATTTT.

V and J are TRBV5-3 and TRBJ1-2; the D gene is possibly TRBD1 (5 bases). TRBV5-3 is treated as an ORF (open reading frame) with a function not yet certain. The CDR3 covers 15 residues. V lost 8 bases and J 0 bases, leaving 17 bases between the germline ends. The CDR3 DNA is TGTGCCAGCAGCCAAGAGGGGACGGCTAACTATGGCTACACCTTC. This sequence encodes CASSQEGTANYGYTF.

In DNA, the CDR3 is TGTGCCAGCAGCCAAGAGGTATGGCAGTACTTC. Protein: CASSQEVWQYF. The chain joins TRBV14 to TRBJ2-7; unclear D gene. The CDR3 runs to 11 residues. Trimming pared 0 bases from V and 9 bases from J, leaving 6 bases between. The germline V gene encodes CDR1 SGHDN and CDR2 FVKESK.

The V call is TRBV27, the J call TRBJ2-3, with TRBD2 matching 12 bases. The CDR3 is made up of 16 amino acids. Trimming at V came to 5 bases and at J to 12 bases, leaving 15 bases not matched to a gene. Germline-derived CDR1 and CDR2 are MNHEY and SMNVEV (reference sequence). CDR3 protein: CASSKRLAGVGGFQYF. In DNA form, the CDR3 reads TGTGCCAGCAGTAAAAGACTAGCGGGAGTGGGGGGGTTCCAGTATTTT.

The rearrangement joins TRBV5-1 to TRBJ1-1, with 7 bases fitting TRBD1. This CDR3 contains 17 residues. Germline CDR1 reads SGHRS; CDR2 reads YFSETQ. Trimming took 3 bases from V and 4 from J; bases not matched to a gene: 15. The CDR3 nucleotides read TGCGCCAGCAGCTCTAGGACAGGACATCCGGCGGGCACTGAAGCTTTCTTT. It translates to CASSSRTGHPAGTEAFF.